One and the same sample provided the 32 T cell receptor beta chains below, sequenced in a study of cytomegalovirus exposure and HLA in healthy donors. PCR amplification relied on 60 Vbeta primers (plus 13 Jbeta primers). Some clones are missing from TCRdb's copy, which holds only in-frame ones; the method was immunoSEQ multiplex PCR. Seen here are approximately 120,000 clones, over 65% observed once, and the top ten hold about 11%. What was sequenced was PBMCs. These receptors all stem from a man aged 25-45 years in good health and CMV-seropositive.

This clone showed up just once. The junction differs from germline at one of its ends, possibly a read error. The rearrangement joins TRBV7-7 to TRBJ2-5; D possibly corresponds to TRBD2 (6 bases). The germline V gene encodes CDR1 SSHAT and CDR2 FNYEAQ (reference sequence). The CDR3 is made up of 13 amino acids. In DNA, the CDR3 is TGTGCTAGCAGCCGGGCGGGACGAGAGACCCAGTACTTC. Its protein is CASSRAGRETQYF.

This clone was seen a handful of times. The chain uses TRBV18 and TRBJ2-7, with TRBD2 as a possible D gene (6 bases). The CDR3 extends over 17 amino acids. Trimming left V 0 bases short and J 0 bases short, with 15 bases between. Germline lookup yields CDR1 KGHSH and CDR2 LQKENI. The CDR3 region has the DNA TGTGCCAGCTCACCACCCACTGGAGGGGCCGCCTCCTACGAGCAGTACTTC. It is translated as CASSPPTGGAASYEQYF.

The rearrangement uses TRBV9 and TRBJ2-7; D possibly corresponds to TRBD2 (7 bases). This CDR3 region has 14 residues. CDR1 SGDLS and CDR2 YYNGEE come from the germline V gene. Trimming cost V 0 bases and J 7 bases, with 14 bases left between them. CDR3 bases: TGTGCCAGCAGCGTAGGGGGGGGCCTGGGGGAGCAGTACTTC. It is translated as CASSVGGGLGEQYF.

The gene calls are TRBV6-5 and TRBJ1-1; D perhaps matches TRBD1 (5 bases). This CDR3 comprises 13 residues. The germline V gene encodes CDR1 MNHEY and CDR2 SVGAGI. Deletions cut 6 bases from V and 1 base from J, with 9 bases between. CDR3 protein: CASSLQANTEAFF. For the CDR3, the DNA is TGTGCCAGCAGCTTACAGGCGAACACTGAAGCTTTCTTT.

The V and J genes are TRBV9 and TRBJ1-3; D unclear. The V and J ends lost 0 bases and 2 bases respectively, with 6 bases between them. Per germline, CDR1 SGDLS and CDR2 YYNGEE. The length of the CDR3 is 14 residues. CDR3 region: CASSVAGTGNTIYF. In DNA, the CDR3 is TGTGCCAGCAGCGTAGCCGGGACTGGAAACACCATATATTTT.

The chain is built from TRBV19 and TRBJ1-2; 7 bases align to TRBD1. This CDR3 has 14 amino acids. V dropped 8 bases and J dropped 8; count of bases not matched to a gene: 14. The germline CDR1 and CDR2 sequences are LNHDA and SQIVND (reference sequence). The CDR3 loop is CASGTDRDVVGYTF. The CDR3 nucleotides are TGTGCCAGTGGCACTGACAGGGACGTAGTAGGCTACACCTTC.

This rearrangement joins TRBV5-6 to TRBJ2-1; tentatively, D is TRBD1 (5 bases). CDR3 size: 14 residues. The V and J ends lost 2 bases and 1 base respectively, with 7 bases between them. Germline loops: CDR1 SGHDT, CDR2 YYEEEE. CDR3 amino acids: CASSFDSSYNEQFF. DNA for the CDR3: TGTGCCAGCAGCTTCGACAGTTCCTACAATGAGCAGTTCTTC.

V is TRBV6-1 and J is TRBJ2-7; 7 nucleotides align to TRBD1. The CDR3 is 14 amino acids. The J segment lost 3 bases and the V segment lost 4 bases, leaving 6 bases of the junction unmatched. Germline CDR1 and CDR2: MNHNS and SASEGT. The CDR3 bases are TGTGCCAGCAGTGTCCGGGACAGCAACTACGAGCAGTACTTC. This translates into CASSVRDSNYEQYF.

This clone has more than one count but fewer than ten. J is TRBJ1-2 and V is TRBV28, with a possible D match to TRBD1 (6 bases). CDR3 length: 16 amino acids. The germline V gene has CDR1 MDHEN and CDR2 SYDVKM. V was cut by 7 bases and J by 2 bases, with 20 bases left in between. The CDR3 loop reads CASTDTTGLINYGYTF. CDR3 DNA: TGTGCCAGCACCGATACGACAGGACTTATCAACTATGGCTACACCTTC.

In nucleotides, the CDR3 is TGTGCCAGCAGCTCGCAGGGGGCCGGGACTGGCAGCACAGATACGCAGTATTTT. Translated, it gives CASSSQGAGTGSTDTQYF. This rearrangement joins TRBV7-3 to TRBJ2-3, with 8 bases aligning to TRBD1. Germline V gene lookup returns CDR1 SGHTA and CDR2 FQGTGA. The CDR3 length is 18 residues. Trimming removed 4 bases from V and 0 bases from J; junction bases left unmatched: 12.

J is TRBJ1-3 and V is TRBV10-1; D unclear. Germline assignment: CDR1 WNHNN and CDR2 SYGVQD (reference sequence). The ends were cut back, 7 bases at V and 2 bases at J, with 9 bases in the middle. This CDR3 region has 13 residues. The CDR3 DNA is TGCGCCAGCAATAGGGAGACTGGAAACACCATATATTTT. Translated, it gives CASNRETGNTIYF.

J is TRBJ2-3 and V is TRBV5-6, with 7 bases identical to TRBD1. Germline values: CDR1 SGHDT, CDR2 YYEEEE. J was trimmed by 1 base and V by 0 bases; bases with no gene match: 2. The CDR3 is made up of 15 amino acids. The DNA of the CDR3 is TGTGCCAGCAGCTTGGGAGGGACAGGCACAGATACGCAGTATTTT. Encoded protein: CASSLGGTGTDTQYF.

V gene TRBV7-8 combines with J gene TRBJ2-1; D remains unclear. V was clipped by 1 base and J by 6 bases, with 13 bases between them. Germline CDR1 reads SGHVS; CDR2 reads FQNEAQ. CDR3 length equals 15 residues. The CDR3 nucleotides read TGTGCCAGCAGCTTAGGAGCAGGATTGGTCAATGAGCAGTTCTTC. Its protein product is CASSLGAGLVNEQFF.

The CDR3 loop reads CASSLFRGLAASNEQYF. The CDR3 DNA reads as TGTGCCAGCAGCTTATTCCGAGGGCTAGCGGCGAGCAACGAGCAGTACTTC. This chain uses TRBV11-2 with TRBJ2-7; 7 bases align to TRBD2. V trimming: 2 bases; J trimming: 5 bases; junction bases outside the gene matches: 15. The CDR3 length is 17 residues. From germline, CDR1 is SGHAT and CDR2 FQNNGV.

The chain couples TRBV5-8 to TRBJ1-2; D gene ambiguous. With 4 bases removed from V and 7 bases from J, the gap between germline ends came to 17 bases. The CDR3 contains 14 residues. Germline V gives CDR1 SGHTS, CDR2 YDEGEE. The CDR3, as DNA: TGTGCCAGCAGCACTGCTTCCGCGGGTCGTGGCTACACCTTC. This gives the protein CASSTASAGRGYTF.

There are a few counts of this clone. V and J are TRBV4-1 and TRBJ1-2; D remains unclear. From germline, CDR1 is MGHRA and CDR2 YSYEKL. Trimming took 0 bases from V and 7 from J, leaving 6 bases between them. This CDR3 region has 12 residues. CDR3 sequence reads: CASSQEGSGYTF. The CDR3 DNA reads as TGCGCCAGCAGCCAAGAGGGCAGTGGCTACACCTTC.

V and J are TRBV5-1 and TRBJ2-7, with 8 positions matching TRBD2. The CDR3 runs 14 residues. Trimming removed 0 bases from V and 6 bases from J; junction bases left unmatched: 5. Germline CDR1 and CDR2: SGHRS and YFSETQ. The CDR3: CASSLDSGTSEQYF. The CDR3 nucleotides are TGCGCCAGCAGCTTGGATAGCGGGACGAGCGAGCAGTACTTC.

The chain carries TRBV29-1 and TRBJ2-2, with TRBD1 matching over 9 bases. Germline V gives CDR1 SQVTM, CDR2 ANQGSEA. The CDR3 contains 13 residues. Trimming took 7 bases from V and 2 from J; bases not matched to a gene: 2. CDR3 amino acids: CSGTGVNTGELFF. DNA of the CDR3: TGCAGCGGGACAGGGGTTAACACCGGGGAGCTGTTTTTT.

The chain is built from TRBV5-5 and TRBJ2-7; D unclear. This CDR3 has 14 amino acids. Germline V gene sequence: CDR1 SGHKS, CDR2 YYEKEE (reference sequence). V shed 0 bases and J shed 0 bases, with 7 bases lying between them. The CDR3, as DNA: TGTGCCAGCAGCTTGGAAACGAGCTCCTACGAGCAGTACTTC. It translates to CASSLETSSYEQYF.

The chain's CDR3 is CASRATGGRETQYF. The CDR3 DNA is TGTGCCAGCAGAGCTACAGGGGGCAGAGAGACCCAGTACTTC. The V call is TRBV28, the J call TRBJ2-5; 9 bases fit TRBD1. The CDR3 has 14 amino acids. CDR1 and CDR2 (germline): MDHEN, SYDVKM. The ends lost 6 bases at V and 4 bases at J; junction bases unmatched: 6.

The chain employs TRBV29-1 and TRBJ2-7, with 9 positions matching TRBD2. The CDR3 contains 14 residues. V gave up 3 bases and J gave up 4 bases; unmatched junction bases: 7. Germline CDR1 reads SQVTM; CDR2 reads ANQGSEA. The CDR3 region is CSVDLGSGSYEQYF. The CDR3 nucleotides are TGCAGCGTTGACCTTGGTAGCGGGAGTTACGAGCAGTACTTC.

This sequence joins TRBV2 and TRBJ2-2; a possible D gene is TRBD1 (5 bases). Germline V lookup: CDR1 SNHLY, CDR2 FYNNEI. The V and J ends lost 3 bases and 2 bases respectively, with 10 bases between them. The CDR3 contains 15 residues. This chain's CDR3 is CASSDGHPNTGELFF. The CDR3 bases are TGTGCCAGCAGTGACGGACACCCCAACACCGGGGAGCTGTTTTTT.

The chain links TRBV29-1 to TRBJ2-7; 9 positions agree with TRBD2. In germline, CDR1 is SQVTM, CDR2 ANQGSEA. The CDR3 loop spans 14 amino acids. With V trimmed by 4 bases and J by 3 bases, 7 bases remained unmatched. The CDR3 DNA is TGCAGCGTTGTGCTCGGGACTAGCAACTACGAGCAGTACTTC. Its protein is CSVVLGTSNYEQYF.

The chain carries TRBV5-5 and TRBJ2-1; 11 bases match TRBD2. The germline V gene has CDR1 SGHKS and CDR2 YYEKEE (reference sequence). The J segment lost 5 bases and the V segment lost 4 bases, leaving 11 bases of the junction unmatched. There are 17 residues in the CDR3. In nucleotides, the CDR3 is TGTGCCAGCAGCGCGAAATCTCTAGCGGGAGGTCACAATGAGCAGTTCTTC. It specifies CASSAKSLAGGHNEQFF. The complete variable domain, with remaining parts taken from reference TRBV5-5 and TRBJ2-1, reads DAGVTQSPTHLIKTRGQQVTLRCSPISGHKSVSWYQQVLGQGPQFIFQYYEKEERGRGNFPDRFSARQFPNYSSELNVNALLLGDSALYLCASSAKSLAGGHNEQFFGPGTRLTVL.

V gene TRBV4-2 combines with J gene TRBJ2-2; 7 bases agree with TRBD2. This CDR3 has 16 residues. V was clipped by 1 base and J by 2 bases; unmatched bases: 4. CDR1 and CDR2 (germline): LGHNA, YNFKEQ. The CDR3 protein is CASSQGLADNTGELFF. The CDR3 region has the DNA TGTGCCAGCAGCCAAGGGCTAGCGGATAACACCGGGGAGCTGTTTTTT.

The chain uses TRBV27 and TRBJ2-5; 9 bases match TRBD1. Germline V gives CDR1 MNHEY, CDR2 SMNVEV (reference sequence). The CDR3 spans 14 residues. V was clipped by 4 bases and J by 5 bases; unmatched bases: 5. CDR3 coding DNA: TGTGCCAGCAGTTACAGGGGGCTTGGGGAGACCCAGTACTTC. It translates to CASSYRGLGETQYF.

The chain couples TRBV6-6 to TRBJ2-1; D not resolved. The CDR3 runs to 15 residues. V lost 6 bases to trimming and J lost 3 bases, with 15 bases between them. Germline V CDR1 and CDR2: MNHNY, SVGAGI (reference sequence). CDR3 DNA sequence: TGTGCCAGCAGCTATCAAGAGGCGAACTACAATGAGCAGTTCTTC. Translation gives CASSYQEANYNEQFF.

The J gene is TRBJ2-5, the V gene TRBV6-5; possible D gene TRBD2, 6 bases. Germline assignment: CDR1 MNHEY and CDR2 SVGAGI. Trimming took off 2 bases at V and 3 bases at J, with 13 bases between the two ends. The CDR3 is made up of 15 amino acids. CDR3 DNA: TGTGCCAGCAGTTACGGGGGACTCGATAAAGAGACCCAGTACTTC. This translates into CASSYGGLDKETQYF.

This clone was detected only once. The genes are TRBV2 and TRBJ1-4; no definite D call. The germline V gene encodes CDR1 SNHLY and CDR2 FYNNEI. The CDR3 totals 14 residues. V lost 4 bases and J lost 6, with 12 bases in between. The chain's CDR3 is CASSVKGGYEKLFF. In DNA form, the CDR3 reads TGTGCCAGCAGTGTTAAGGGAGGGTATGAAAAACTGTTTTTT. Full variable domain (missing parts from reference TRBV2 and TRBJ1-4): EPEVTQTPSHQVTQMGQEVILRCVPISNHLYFYWYRQILGQKVEFLVSFYNNEISEKSEIFDDQFSVERPDGSNFTLKIRSTKLEDSAMYFCASSVKGGYEKLFFGSGTQLSVL.

This chain joins TRBV5-1 and TRBJ1-1, with 7 positions matching TRBD1. After removal of 0 bases from V and 4 bases from J, the junction contained 6 bases not matched to a gene. Germline CDR1 reads SGHRS; CDR2 reads YFSETQ. This CDR3 is 15 amino acids long. For the CDR3, the DNA is TGCGCCAGCAGCTTGGAGACAGGGATGAGCACTGAAGCTTTCTTT. Translated: CASSLETGMSTEAFF. The variable domain in full, completed from reference TRBV5-1 and TRBJ1-1, reads KAGVTQTPRYLIKTRGQQVTLSCSPISGHRSVSWYQQTPGQGLQFLFEYFSETQRNKGNFPGRFSGRQFSNSRSEMNVSTLELGDSALYLCASSLETGMSTEAFFGQGTRLTVV.

This chain connects TRBV4-1 to TRBJ2-7, with D unresolved. Germline assignment: CDR1 MGHRA and CDR2 YSYEKL. Trimming removed 0 bases from V and 5 bases from J, with 11 bases in between. This CDR3 contains 14 residues. CDR3 residues: CASSQDPSVDEQYF. The DNA for the CDR3 is TGCGCCAGCAGCCAAGATCCGAGCGTGGACGAGCAGTACTTC.

Of note for this clone: A read error may produce the germline difference seen at one junction end. CDR3 region: CASSQVIGAGNQPQHF. The CDR3 coding sequence is TGCGCCAGCAGCCAAGTTATTGGGGCCGGCAACCAGCCCCAGCATTTT. This chain joins TRBV4-1 and TRBJ1-5; TRBD1 might be the D (5 bases). The germline CDR1 and CDR2 sequences are MGHRA and YSYEKL. The CDR3 is 16 amino acids.